This T cell receptor beta chain was profiled in a study of CD8+ T cells in alopecia areata. This CDR3 comprises 14 residues. Germline V gene data show CDR1 as GTSNPN and CDR2 as SVGIG (reference sequence). V lost 2 bases and J lost 3, with 11 bases in between. Extracted from the samples, RNA was reverse transcribed into cDNA to serve as the sequencing template. Here immunoSEQ multiplex PCR was the method, and the copy in TCRdb shows in-frame clones only, minus some. The sample lists approximately 110,000 clones, around 53% occurring once. Treatment reported: oral pan-JAK inhibitor, 5-10 mg twice daily. Using a FACSAria, the CD4+ and CD8+ T cells were sorted from the PBMCs.

V is TRBV30 and J is TRBJ1-5; D is undetermined. Sequencing was performed on CD8+ T cells sorted from blood, taken at week 24, from a patient treated with tofacitinib. The TCR comes from a human donor with alopecia areata. The CDR3 DNA sequence: TGTGCCTGGAGTCAGAAGGAGAACAATCAGCCCCAGCATTTT. Translation: CAWSQKENNQPQHF.